This T cell receptor (beta chain) stems from a study of T-cell memory formation after mild COVID-19. In the study overall: There were largely donor-specific TCR clusters. Findings and limits, study-wide: CD4+ contracting clones were found mainly in CM and EM, and CD8+ ones in EMRA. Memory sampled before infection contained some responding clones, suggesting cross-reactive memory joined.

cDNA libraries for TCR alpha and TCR beta, carrying sample barcodes and UMIs, came from 5'RACE with constant-segment primers. One entry per CDR3 protein, called by TCRdb with MiXCR from the 5' RACE reads. The sample shows some 410,000 distinct CDR3 sequences, around 22% of them seen only once. This clonotype occurred a few times. Its antigen remains unidentified. CDR1 DFQATT and CDR2 SNEGSKA come from the germline V gene (reference sequence). The CDR3 runs 16 residues. The junction had 10 bases not matched to a gene; V was cut back by 1 base and J by 5 bases. The sequencing input was PBMCs or a T cell subset sorted from them (not recorded which). This receptor was obtained from an adult woman who had mild COVID-19 (a few samples of this study predate the infection). Cell type and time point are not known. The chain joins TRBV20-1 to TRBJ2-5, with 10 bases identical to TRBD2. CDR3 DNA: TGCAGTGCTAGAGGGGGGGAGCTAGCGGGAGTGGAGACCCAGTACTTC. Translating gives CSARGGELAGVETQYF.